The clone carrying this TCR beta chain appeared a single time. These data are taken from a study of PD-1 blockade in classical Hodgkin lymphoma. Every single patient, without exception, relapsed after autologous stem cell transplantation, and brentuximab vedotin exposure varied. Patients had relapsed/refractory classical Hodgkin lymphoma with complete response, partial response or progressive disease as best response. The assay was immunoSEQ multiplex PCR, and TCRdb's table has in-frame clones only and misses some. The repertoire holds about 15,000 clones, with around four fifths as singletons. Per germline, CDR1 LNHDA and CDR2 SQIVND (reference sequence). V was clipped by 3 bases and J by 4 bases; unmatched bases: 5. CDR3 length equals 14 residues.

The sample here was peripheral blood mononuclear cells (PBMCs), taken before the second cycle of nivolumab. The gene calls are TRBV19 and TRBJ1-2; 7 nucleotides align to TRBD1. The TCR comes from a human donor with classical Hodgkin lymphoma. CDR3 DNA: TGTGCCAGTAGTATCTCGGGGACAGTCTATGGCTACACCTTC. Encoded protein: CASSISGTVYGYTF.